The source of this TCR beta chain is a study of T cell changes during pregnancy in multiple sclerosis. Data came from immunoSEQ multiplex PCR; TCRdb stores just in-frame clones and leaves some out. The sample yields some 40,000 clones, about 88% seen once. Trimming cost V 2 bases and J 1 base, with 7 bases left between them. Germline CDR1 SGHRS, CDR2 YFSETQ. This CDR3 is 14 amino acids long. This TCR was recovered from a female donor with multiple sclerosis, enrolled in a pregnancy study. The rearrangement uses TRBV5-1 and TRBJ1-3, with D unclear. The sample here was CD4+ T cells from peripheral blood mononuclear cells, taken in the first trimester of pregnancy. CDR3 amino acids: CASSLGGSGNTIYF. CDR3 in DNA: TGCGCCAGCAGCTTAGGAGGGTCTGGAAACACCATATATTTT.